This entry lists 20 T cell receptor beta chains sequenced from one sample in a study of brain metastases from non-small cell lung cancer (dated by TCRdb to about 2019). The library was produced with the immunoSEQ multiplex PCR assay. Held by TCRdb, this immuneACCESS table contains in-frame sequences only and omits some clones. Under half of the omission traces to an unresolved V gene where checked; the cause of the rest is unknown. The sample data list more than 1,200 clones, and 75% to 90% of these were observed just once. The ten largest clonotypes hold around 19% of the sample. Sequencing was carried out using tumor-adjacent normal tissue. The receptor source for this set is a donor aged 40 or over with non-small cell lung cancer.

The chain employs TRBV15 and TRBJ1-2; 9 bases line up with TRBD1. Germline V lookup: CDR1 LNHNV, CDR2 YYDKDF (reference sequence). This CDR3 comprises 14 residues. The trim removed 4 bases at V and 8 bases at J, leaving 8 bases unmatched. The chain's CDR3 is CATSTRTTGGGYTF. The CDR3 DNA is TGTGCCACCAGCACCAGGACCACAGGGGGCGGCTACACCTTC.

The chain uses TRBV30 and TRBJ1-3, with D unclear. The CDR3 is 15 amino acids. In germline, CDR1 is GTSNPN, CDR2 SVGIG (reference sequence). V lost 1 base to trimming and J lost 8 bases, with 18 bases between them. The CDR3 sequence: CAWSAAGIIEDTIYF. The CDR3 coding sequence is TGTGCCTGGAGTGCCGCTGGCATAATAGAGGACACCATATATTTT.

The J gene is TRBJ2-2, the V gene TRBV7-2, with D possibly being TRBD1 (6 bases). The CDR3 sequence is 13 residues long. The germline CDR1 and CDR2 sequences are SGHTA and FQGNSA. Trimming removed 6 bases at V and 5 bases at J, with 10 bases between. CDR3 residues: CASRLRGTGELFF. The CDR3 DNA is TGTGCCAGCAGGCTGAGGGGGACCGGGGAGCTGTTTTTT.

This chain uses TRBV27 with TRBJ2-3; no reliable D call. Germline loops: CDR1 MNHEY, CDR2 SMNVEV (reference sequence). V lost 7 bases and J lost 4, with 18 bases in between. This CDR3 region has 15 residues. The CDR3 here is CASTLDPLAPDTQYF. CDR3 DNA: TGTGCCAGCACCCTCGACCCCCTGGCGCCAGATACGCAGTATTTT.

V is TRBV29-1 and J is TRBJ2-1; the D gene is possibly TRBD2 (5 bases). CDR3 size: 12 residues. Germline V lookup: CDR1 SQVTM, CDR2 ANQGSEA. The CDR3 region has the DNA TGCAGAGTAAAGAGCGGCTACAATGAGCAGTTCTTC. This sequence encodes CRVKSGYNEQFF.

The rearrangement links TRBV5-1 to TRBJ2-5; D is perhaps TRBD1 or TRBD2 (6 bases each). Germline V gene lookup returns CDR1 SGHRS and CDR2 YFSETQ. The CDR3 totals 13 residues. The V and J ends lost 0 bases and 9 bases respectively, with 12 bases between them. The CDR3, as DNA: TGCGCCAGCAGCTTGGCCGAGGAGGGGGCCCAGTACTTC. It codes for CASSLAEEGAQYF.

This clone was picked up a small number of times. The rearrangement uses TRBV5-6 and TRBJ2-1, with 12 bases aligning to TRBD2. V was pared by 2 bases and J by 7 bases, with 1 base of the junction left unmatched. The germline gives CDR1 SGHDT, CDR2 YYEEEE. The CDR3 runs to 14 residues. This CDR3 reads CASSLTSGRNEQFF. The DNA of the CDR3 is TGTGCCAGCAGCTTAACTAGCGGGAGGAATGAGCAGTTCTTC.

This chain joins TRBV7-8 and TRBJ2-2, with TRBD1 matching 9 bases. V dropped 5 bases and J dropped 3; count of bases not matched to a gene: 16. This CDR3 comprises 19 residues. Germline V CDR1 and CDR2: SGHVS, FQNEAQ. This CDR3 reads CASSMLRTGDMGHTGELFF. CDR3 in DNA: TGTGCCAGCAGCATGCTAAGGACAGGGGACATGGGACACACCGGGGAGCTGTTTTTT. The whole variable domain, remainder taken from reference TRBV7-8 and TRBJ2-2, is GAGVSQSPRYKVAKRGQDVALRCDPISGHVSLFWYQQALGQGPEFLTYFQNEAQLDKSGLPSDRFFAERPEGSVSTLKIQRTQQEDSAVYLCASSMLRTGDMGHTGELFFGEGSRLTVL.

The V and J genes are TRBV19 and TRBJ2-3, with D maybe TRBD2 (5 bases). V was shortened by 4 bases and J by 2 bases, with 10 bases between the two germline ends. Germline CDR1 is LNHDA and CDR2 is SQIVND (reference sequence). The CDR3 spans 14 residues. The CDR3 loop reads CASSTPGFTDTQYF. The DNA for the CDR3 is TGTGCCAGTAGTACCCCGGGGTTCACAGATACGCAGTATTTT.

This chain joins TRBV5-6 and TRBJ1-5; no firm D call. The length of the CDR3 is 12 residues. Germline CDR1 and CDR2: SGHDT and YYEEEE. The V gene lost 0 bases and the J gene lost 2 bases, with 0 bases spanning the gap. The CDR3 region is CASSLGNQPQHF. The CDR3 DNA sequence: TGTGCCAGCAGCTTGGGCAATCAGCCCCAGCATTTT.

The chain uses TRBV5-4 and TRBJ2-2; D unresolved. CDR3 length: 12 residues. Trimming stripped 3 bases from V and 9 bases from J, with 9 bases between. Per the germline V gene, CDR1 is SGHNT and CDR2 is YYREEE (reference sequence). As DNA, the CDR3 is TGTGCCAGCAGCTCAAACGACAGGGAGCTGTTTTTT. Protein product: CASSSNDRELFF.

The chain's CDR3 is CASSLRQGFYNEQFF. CDR3 DNA sequence: TGTGCCAGCAGCTTGCGACAGGGGTTTTACAATGAGCAGTTCTTC. The chain employs TRBV5-6 and TRBJ2-1; 8 bases are shared with TRBD1. The CDR3 is made up of 15 amino acids. J was trimmed by 4 bases and V by 1 base; bases with no gene match: 4. Germline V gene sequence: CDR1 SGHDT, CDR2 YYEEEE.

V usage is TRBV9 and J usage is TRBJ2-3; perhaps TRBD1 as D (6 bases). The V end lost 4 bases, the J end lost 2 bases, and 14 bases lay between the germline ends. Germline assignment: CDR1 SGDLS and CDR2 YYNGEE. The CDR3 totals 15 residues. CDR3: CASSRRQANTDTQYF. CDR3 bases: TGTGCCAGCAGCAGGCGACAGGCCAACACAGATACGCAGTATTTT.

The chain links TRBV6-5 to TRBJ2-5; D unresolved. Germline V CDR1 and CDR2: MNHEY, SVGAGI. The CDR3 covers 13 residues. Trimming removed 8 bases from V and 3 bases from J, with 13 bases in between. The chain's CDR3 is CASGILGEETQYF. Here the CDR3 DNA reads TGTGCCAGCGGAATCCTTGGGGAAGAGACCCAGTACTTC.

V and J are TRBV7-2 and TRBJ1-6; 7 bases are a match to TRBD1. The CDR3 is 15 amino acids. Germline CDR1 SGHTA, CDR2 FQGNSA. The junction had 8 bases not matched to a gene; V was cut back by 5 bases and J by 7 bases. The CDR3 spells CASSPDRAENSPLHF. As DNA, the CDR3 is TGTGCCAGCAGCCCCGACAGGGCGGAAAATTCACCCCTCCACTTT.

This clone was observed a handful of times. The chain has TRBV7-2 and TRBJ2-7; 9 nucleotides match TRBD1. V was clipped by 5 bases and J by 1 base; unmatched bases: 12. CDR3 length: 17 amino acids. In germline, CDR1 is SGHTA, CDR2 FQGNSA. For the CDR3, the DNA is TGTGCCAGCAGCCAGGGGCTCACAGGGGGCAGGTCCTACGAGCAGTACTTC. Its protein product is CASSQGLTGGRSYEQYF.

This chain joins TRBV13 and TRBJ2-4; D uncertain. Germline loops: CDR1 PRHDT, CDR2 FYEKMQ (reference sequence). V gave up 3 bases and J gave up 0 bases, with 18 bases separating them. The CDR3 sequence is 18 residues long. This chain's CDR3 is CASSFSGSWTLAKNIQYF. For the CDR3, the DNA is TGTGCCAGCAGCTTCTCTGGGTCGTGGACCCTAGCCAAAAACATTCAGTACTTC.

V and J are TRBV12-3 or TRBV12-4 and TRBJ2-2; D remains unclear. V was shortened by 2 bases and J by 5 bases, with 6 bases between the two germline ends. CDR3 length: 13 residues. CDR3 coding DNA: TGTGCCAGCAGTTTATTCGAGACCGGGGAGCTGTTTTTT. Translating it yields CASSLFETGELFF.

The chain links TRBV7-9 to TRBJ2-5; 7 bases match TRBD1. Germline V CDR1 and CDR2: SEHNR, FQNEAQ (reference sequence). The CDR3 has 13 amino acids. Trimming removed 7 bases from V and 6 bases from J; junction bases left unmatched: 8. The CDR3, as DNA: TGTGCCAGCACCGCGACAGGGAGACAGACCCAGTACTTC. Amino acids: CASTATGRQTQYF. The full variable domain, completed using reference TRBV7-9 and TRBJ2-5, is DTGVSQNPRHKITKRGQNVTFRCDPISEHNRLYWYRQTLGQGPEFLTYFQNEAQLEKSRLLSDRFSAERPKGSFSTLEIQRTEQGDSAMYLCASTATGRQTQYFGPGTRLLVL.

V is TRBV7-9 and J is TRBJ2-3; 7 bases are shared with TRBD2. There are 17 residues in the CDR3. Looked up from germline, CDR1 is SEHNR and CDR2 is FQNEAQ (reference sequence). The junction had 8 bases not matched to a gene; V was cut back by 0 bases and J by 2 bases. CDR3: CASSLARRGTTTDTQYF. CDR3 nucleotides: TGTGCCAGCAGCTTAGCGCGGCGGGGGACGACCACAGATACGCAGTATTTT.